This T cell receptor (beta chain) was identified in a study of blood T cell repertoires in COVID-19 (dated by TCRdb to about 2020). About the study as a whole: The collaborator samples originated in the United States, Italy and Spain and spanned the acute and convalescent phases of COVID-19. The prospective study material was composed of cDNA or gDNA derived from T cells, B-cell-depleted T cells, or PBMCs. Subjects who had been exposed to COVID-19, were actively infected with it, or had recovered from it provided the deeply sampled blood TCRbeta repertoires that made up the dataset. A freely available public database, intended as a resource for researchers studying the immune response to SARS-CoV-2, is where the repertoires were released. The samples were drawn from the first 160 participants of the ongoing ImmuneRACE study and from 950 to 1,500 subjects provided by 6 global collaborators. The sample metadata nearly always contained a de-identified subject ID, COVID-19 status, age in years and sex. Where available, HLA class I and class II types were obtained from metadata supplied by the sample provider rather than from assay-based typing.

Whole blood was collected in K2EDTA tubes by collaborating institutions according to the institutions' own protocols. For TCRbeta analysis, collaborators shipped samples in one of three forms: frozen whole blood, isolated PBMCs, or DNA extracted from either of those sample types. The V and J ends are trimmed by 3 bases and 0 bases, leaving 8 bases between them. CDR1 and CDR2 are read off the germline V gene as MDHEN and SYDVKM. From the cysteine through the phenylalanine, the CDR3 covers 15 amino acids. Of all the DNA, just the CDR3 is kept, 45 bases in frame from base 1. In regard to this clone: It lacks a known antigen. Per-base quality was not reported, and no clone a single base away is much larger than it.

Points the paper makes about the study in general: Clinical and demographic metadata were provided uncurated, with the amount varying by source and participant.

TCRbeta CDR3 regions were amplified from genomic DNA using the immunoSEQ Assay, a bias-controlled multiplex PCR. Per the source publication's procedure: Nucleated cell counts per sample were estimated from amplification of reference gene primers within the assay. Sequence reads were collapsed and filtered to measure the absolute abundance of every unique TCRbeta CDR3 rearrangement. For each sample, productive Simpson clonality was calculated as the square root of Simpson's diversity index over productive rearrangements. This immuneACCESS table, as held by TCRdb, lists in-frame sequences with V and J called but not all clones. Of the missing ones, under half trace to an unresolved V gene in checked studies; the others have no known cause. V, J and clone size reflect that table, while D and trimming were determined from the DNA. Within this sample are under 60,000 clones, with over 80% of them counted one time only. Under 60% of the sample rests with the top ten.

In this chain, TRBV28 is recombined with TRBJ1-4; TRBD1 is a weak D gene call, 5 bases matching. This clonotype was obtained from a man between 65 and 85 years old with acute or convalescent COVID-19. Sequenced sample: peripheral blood. Here the CDR3 is given as CASSLGGATNEKLFF. The base sequence is TGTGCCAGCAGTTTGGGGGGAGCAACTAATGAAAAACTGTTTTTT.